This entry concerns a single TCR beta chain. Sequencing was performed with immunoSEQ multiplex PCR; in TCRdb, only in-frame clones are kept and a portion is missing. This sample yields 45,000 to 55,000 clones, of which 85% to 95% are seen a single time; 2.4% belongs to the top ten. V shed 2 bases and J 2 bases; nucleotides not matched to a gene: 2. The CDR3 spans 14 residues. Germline CDR1 reads MNHNY; CDR2 reads SVGAGI (reference sequence). The entry originates in a study of control samples from healthy donors and cancer patients. Material: blood. The receptor comes from a young man in good health. The chain employs TRBV6-6 and TRBJ1-2; 7 nucleotides line up with TRBD1. The CDR3 sequence: CASSYRGQNYGYTF. The CDR3 DNA reads as TGTGCCAGCAGTTACAGGGGGCAGAACTATGGCTACACCTTC.